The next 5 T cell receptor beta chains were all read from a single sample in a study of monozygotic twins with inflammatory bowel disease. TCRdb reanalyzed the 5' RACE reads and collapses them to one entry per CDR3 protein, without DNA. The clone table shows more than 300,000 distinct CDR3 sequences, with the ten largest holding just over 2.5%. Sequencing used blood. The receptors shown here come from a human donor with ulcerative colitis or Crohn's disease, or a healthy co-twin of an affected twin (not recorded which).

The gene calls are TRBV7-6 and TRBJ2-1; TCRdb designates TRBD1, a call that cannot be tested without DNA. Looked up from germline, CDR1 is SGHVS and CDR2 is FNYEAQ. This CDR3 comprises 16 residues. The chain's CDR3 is CASRLNPGTGGHEQFF.

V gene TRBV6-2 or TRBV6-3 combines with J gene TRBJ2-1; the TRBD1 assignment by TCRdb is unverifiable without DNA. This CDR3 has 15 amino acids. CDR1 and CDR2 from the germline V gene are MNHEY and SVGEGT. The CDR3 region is CASSYLAGEYNEQFF.

Here the CDR3 reads CASSPGGSSYNEQFF. The rearrangement uses TRBV5-1 and TRBJ2-1; TCRdb designates TRBD1, a call that cannot be tested without DNA. CDR3 length equals 15 residues. The germline V gene encodes CDR1 SGHRS and CDR2 YFSETQ.

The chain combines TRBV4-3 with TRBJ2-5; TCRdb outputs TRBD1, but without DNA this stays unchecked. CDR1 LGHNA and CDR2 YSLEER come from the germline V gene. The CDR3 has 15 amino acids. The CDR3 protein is CASSQQGGLGETQYF.

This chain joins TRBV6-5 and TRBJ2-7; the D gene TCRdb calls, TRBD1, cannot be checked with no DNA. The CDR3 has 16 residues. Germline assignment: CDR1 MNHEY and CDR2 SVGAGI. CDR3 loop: CASSYSSLGRDYEQYF.